This TCR beta chain was observed in a study of blood T cell repertoires in COVID-19 (dated by TCRdb to between 2020 and 2021). Background for the entire study: The collaborator samples originated in the United States, Italy and Spain and spanned the acute and convalescent phases of COVID-19. The dataset comprised deeply sampled blood TCRbeta repertoires from subjects exposed to, actively infected with, or recovered from COVID-19. Samples came from the ongoing ImmuneRACE study (first 160 participants) plus 1,254 subjects from 6 global collaborators. The prospective study material was composed of cDNA or gDNA derived from T cells, B-cell-depleted T cells, or PBMCs. Where available, HLA class I and class II types were obtained from metadata supplied by the sample provider rather than from assay-based typing. The repertoires were released in a freely available public database meant as a resource for research on the immune response to SARS-CoV-2. Nearly every sample came with metadata listing a de-identified subject ID, COVID-19 status, age in years and sex.

Overall results and qualifications from the work: The amount of clinical and demographic metadata varied by source and participant and was provided uncurated.

A note on this clone: Its antigen is currently not known. No much larger clonotype is one base removed from it; base qualities were not supplied.

V drops 5 bases and J drops 0 bases, leaving 13 bases in between. Its CDR3 holds 15 amino acids, cysteine through phenylalanine. Only CDR3 DNA is held: 45 bases, read in frame from base 1. Based on the germline V gene (reference sequence), the CDR1 and CDR2 sequences are MNHNY and SVGAGI. The immunoSEQ Assay, a bias-controlled multiplex PCR, was used to amplify TCRbeta CDR3 regions from genomic DNA. The authors' pipeline ran thus. The number of nucleated cells in each sample was estimated by amplification of reference gene primers within the assay. To quantify the absolute abundance of each unique TCRbeta CDR3 rearrangement, sequence reads were collapsed and filtered. For each sample, productive Simpson clonality was calculated by taking the square root of Simpson's diversity index across productive rearrangements. In TCRdb, the immuneACCESS table is reduced to in-frame sequences with V and J assigned. These tables do not hold every clone; where another copy was compared, an unresolved V gene accounts for under half, and the others remain unexplained. D and trimming come from the DNA, and the V and J calls and clone size come from that table. This sample has under 350,000 clones in its table, and roughly 90% of those were observed once. Of the sample, roughly 1.9% falls within the top ten clones.

In Seattle, one collaborating source enrolled patients while the infection was active and tracked those patients longitudinally over the course of disease. Collaborating institutions collected whole blood in K2EDTA tubes following their own protocols. For TCRbeta analysis, collaborator samples were shipped as frozen whole blood, as isolated PBMCs, or as DNA extracted from either sample type. The sequencing sample was made of peripheral blood. The source of this sequence is a woman between 25 and 40 years old with COVID-19, enrolled during active disease. The chain joins TRBV6-6 to TRBJ1-2; 5 matching bases give a weak D call of TRBD1. The DNA sequence is as follows: TGTGCCAGCAGTACAGACAGAGCTACTAACTATGGCTACACCTTC. Translated, it reads CASSTDRATNYGYTF.